Listed below are T cell receptor beta chains from one sample, sequenced in a study of blood T cell repertoires in COVID-19. The data were produced by immunoSEQ multiplex PCR, yet TCRdb's version contains in-frame clones alone and is incomplete. The top ten clones hold under 3.5% of a sample with a few hundred thousand clones, around 90% of them seen once. Sequenced sample: peripheral blood. These receptors all come from a woman aged 25 to 45 with COVID-19, enrolled during active disease. CDR3s include the opening cysteine and the closing phenylalanine or tryptophan. D genes are given only for firm matches. Some rows mark clone size as missing; the rest say once, few, many or name a class of expanded clone.

d_call: .
v_call: TRBV10-2
clone_size: .
j_call: TRBJ1-1
cdr3_aa: CASSELRSEAFF
cdr3_nt: TGCGCCAGCAGTGAGTTGAGATCTGAAGCTTTCTTT

d_call: .
v_call: TRBV29-1
clone_size: .
j_call: TRBJ2-7
cdr3_aa: CSVEGTAYEQYF
cdr3_nt: TGCAGCGTTGAAGGGACAGCCTACGAGCAGTACTTC

d_call: .
v_call: TRBV10-1
clone_size: .
j_call: TRBJ2-1
cdr3_aa: CASSEGLAYAGDEQFF
cdr3_nt: TGCGCCAGCAGTGAGGGCCTAGCGTACGCCGGGGATGAGCAGTTCTTC

d_call: TRBD1
v_call: TRBV19
clone_size: .
j_call: TRBJ2-2
cdr3_aa: CASSGTGHGELFF
cdr3_nt: TGTGCCAGTAGTGGGACAGGGCACGGGGAGCTGTTTTTT

d_call: .
v_call: TRBV20-1
clone_size: .
j_call: TRBJ1-5
cdr3_aa: CSASAGYGQPQHF
cdr3_nt: TGCAGTGCTAGTGCAGGGTACGGGCAGCCCCAGCATTTT

d_call: .
v_call: TRBV27
clone_size: few
j_call: TRBJ2-6
cdr3_aa: CASSPVAGANVLTF
cdr3_nt: TGTGCCAGCAGTCCCGTTGCTGGGGCCAACGTCCTGACTTTC

d_call: .
v_call: TRBV29-1
clone_size: .
j_call: TRBJ1-1
cdr3_aa: CSVERTLNTEAFF
cdr3_nt: TGCAGCGTTGAGAGAACGTTGAACACTGAAGCTTTCTTT

d_call: .
v_call: TRBV19
clone_size: .
j_call: TRBJ1-6
cdr3_aa: CASSTTGINSPLHF
cdr3_nt: TGTGCCAGTAGTACGACAGGAATTAATTCACCCCTCCACTTT

d_call: .
v_call: TRBV30
clone_size: .
j_call: TRBJ1-2
cdr3_aa: CAWRGADYGYTF
cdr3_nt: TGTGCCTGGAGGGGGGCGGACTATGGCTACACCTTC

d_call: .
v_call: TRBV10-1
clone_size: .
j_call: TRBJ2-7
cdr3_aa: CASSERGSYEQYF
cdr3_nt: TGCGCCAGCAGTGAGAGGGGCTCCTACGAGCAGTACTTC

d_call: TRBD2
v_call: TRBV6-5
clone_size: .
j_call: TRBJ2-1
cdr3_aa: CASSYSQREGREQFF
cdr3_nt: TGTGCCAGCAGTTACTCCCAGCGGGAGGGGAGGGAGCAGTTCTTC

d_call: .
v_call: TRBV6-5
clone_size: .
j_call: TRBJ2-1
cdr3_aa: CASTRDTDDDEQFF
cdr3_nt: TGTGCCAGCACCCGGGACACCGACGACGATGAGCAGTTCTTC

d_call: TRBD1
v_call: TRBV19
clone_size: once
j_call: TRBJ1-2
cdr3_aa: CASSGGTGGSYGYTF
cdr3_nt: TGTGCCAGTAGTGGCGGGACAGGGGGATCCTATGGCTACACCTTC

d_call: .
v_call: TRBV28
clone_size: .
j_call: TRBJ1-5
cdr3_aa: CASRRGRNYSNQPQHF
cdr3_nt: TGTGCCAGCAGACGCGGGCGTAATTATAGCAATCAGCCCCAGCATTTT

d_call: TRBD1
v_call: TRBV19
clone_size: .
j_call: TRBJ1-2
cdr3_aa: CASSSPGQKLYGYTF
cdr3_nt: TGTGCCAGTAGTTCACCGGGACAGAAATTATATGGCTACACCTTC

d_call: TRBD1
v_call: TRBV5-1
clone_size: .
j_call: TRBJ1-2
cdr3_aa: CASSSRQGQAYGYTF
cdr3_nt: TGCGCCAGCAGCTCCCGACAGGGTCAGGCCTATGGCTACACCTTC

d_call: TRBD1
v_call: TRBV9
clone_size: .
j_call: TRBJ2-2
cdr3_aa: CASSVVGTGGTGELFF
cdr3_nt: TGTGCCAGCAGCGTAGTTGGGACAGGGGGCACCGGGGAGCTGTTTTTT

d_call: .
v_call: TRBV10-3
clone_size: .
j_call: TRBJ2-2
cdr3_aa: CAIRTGNTGELFF
cdr3_nt: TGTGCCATCAGGACAGGGAACACCGGGGAGCTGTTTTTT

d_call: TRBD1
v_call: TRBV28
clone_size: once
j_call: TRBJ2-4
cdr3_aa: CASSPPRQGNPKNIQYF
cdr3_nt: TGTGCCAGCAGTCCCCCCCGACAGGGAAACCCCAAAAACATTCAGTACTTC

d_call: TRBD1
v_call: TRBV7-9
clone_size: .
j_call: TRBJ2-2
cdr3_aa: CASSSPRTGVDTGELFF
cdr3_nt: TGTGCCAGCAGCTCGCCCCGGACAGGGGTTGATACCGGGGAGCTGTTTTTT

d_call: .
v_call: TRBV7-9
clone_size: .
j_call: TRBJ1-4
cdr3_aa: CASSPRTATEKLFF
cdr3_nt: TGTGCCAGCAGCCCCCGGACAGCAACTGAAAAACTGTTTTTT

d_call: .
v_call: TRBV19
clone_size: .
j_call: TRBJ1-5
cdr3_aa: CASTKTASNQPQHF
cdr3_nt: TGTGCCAGTACCAAGACAGCTAGCAATCAGCCCCAGCATTTT

d_call: .
v_call: TRBV27
clone_size: .
j_call: TRBJ1-6
cdr3_aa: CASSLRPLSSYNSPLHF
cdr3_nt: TGTGCCAGCAGTCTTCGCCCTCTTAGCTCCTATAATTCACCCCTCCACTTT